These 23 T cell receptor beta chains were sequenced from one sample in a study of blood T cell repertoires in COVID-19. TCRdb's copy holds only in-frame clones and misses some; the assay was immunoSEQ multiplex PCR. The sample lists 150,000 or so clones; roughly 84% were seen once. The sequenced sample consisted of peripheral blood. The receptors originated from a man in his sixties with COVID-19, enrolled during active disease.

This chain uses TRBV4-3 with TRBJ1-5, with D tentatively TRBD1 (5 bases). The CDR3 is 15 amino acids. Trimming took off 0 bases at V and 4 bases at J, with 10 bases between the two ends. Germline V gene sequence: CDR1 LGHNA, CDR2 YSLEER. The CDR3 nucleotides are TGCGCCAGCAGCCAAGATCTCGGGGGAAATCAGCCCCAGCATTTT. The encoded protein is CASSQDLGGNQPQHF.

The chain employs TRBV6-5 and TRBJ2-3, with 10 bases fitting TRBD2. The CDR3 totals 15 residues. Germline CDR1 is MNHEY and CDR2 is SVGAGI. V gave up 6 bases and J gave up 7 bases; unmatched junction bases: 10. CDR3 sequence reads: CASRLGLAEHNTQYF. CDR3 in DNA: TGTGCCAGCAGACTCGGACTAGCGGAGCACAATACGCAGTATTTT.

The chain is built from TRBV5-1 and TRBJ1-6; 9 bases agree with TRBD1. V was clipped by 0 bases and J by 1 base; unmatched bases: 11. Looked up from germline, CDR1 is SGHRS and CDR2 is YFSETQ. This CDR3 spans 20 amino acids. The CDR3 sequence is CASSLAFRGQGNSYNSPLHF. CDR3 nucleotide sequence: TGCGCCAGCAGCTTGGCCTTTCGGGGACAGGGTAATTCCTATAATTCACCCCTCCACTTT.

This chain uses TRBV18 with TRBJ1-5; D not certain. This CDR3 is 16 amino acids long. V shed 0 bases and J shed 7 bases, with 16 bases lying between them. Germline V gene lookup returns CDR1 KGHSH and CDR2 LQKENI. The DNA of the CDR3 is TGTGCCAGCTCACCACCGGGGAGACTTTTCGGACAGCCCCAGCATTTT. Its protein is CASSPPGRLFGQPQHF.

The DNA of the CDR3 is TGTGCCAGCAGTGACTCCTCGACAGGGATCACAGATACGCAGTATTTT. The encoded protein is CASSDSSTGITDTQYF. The chain combines TRBV25-1 with TRBJ2-3, with 7 positions matching TRBD1. The germline CDR1 and CDR2 sequences are MGHDK and SYGVNS. CDR3 size: 16 residues. The V gene end was trimmed by 3 bases and the J gene end by 2 bases; junction bases not matched to a gene: 8.

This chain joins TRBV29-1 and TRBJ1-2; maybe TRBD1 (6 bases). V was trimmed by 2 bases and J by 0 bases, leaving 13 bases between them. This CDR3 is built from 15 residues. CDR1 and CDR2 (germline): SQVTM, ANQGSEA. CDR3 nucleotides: TGCAGCGTTGAACCCAGGGGACTAGCTAACTATGGCTACACCTTC. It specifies CSVEPRGLANYGYTF.

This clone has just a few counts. The CDR3 DNA reads TGTGCCAGCAGAGTTCATCAGGGAAGCAATCAGCCCCAGCATTTT. Translating gives CASRVHQGSNQPQHF. The rearrangement links TRBV6-5 to TRBJ1-5, with D perhaps matching TRBD1 (5 bases). Trimming removed 6 bases from V and 1 base from J, with 13 bases in between. Looked up from germline, CDR1 is MNHEY and CDR2 is SVGAGI. The CDR3 is 15 residues long.

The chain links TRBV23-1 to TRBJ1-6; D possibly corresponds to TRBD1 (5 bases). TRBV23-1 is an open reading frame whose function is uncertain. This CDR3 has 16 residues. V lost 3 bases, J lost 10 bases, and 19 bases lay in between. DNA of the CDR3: TGCGCCAGCAGTCATTCGGGACTCGGGGGGGGATCACCCCTCCACTTT. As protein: CASSHSGLGGGSPLHF.

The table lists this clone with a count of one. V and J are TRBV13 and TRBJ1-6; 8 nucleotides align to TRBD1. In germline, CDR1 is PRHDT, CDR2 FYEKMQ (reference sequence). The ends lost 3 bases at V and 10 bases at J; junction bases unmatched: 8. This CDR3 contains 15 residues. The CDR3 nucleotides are TGTGCCAGCAGCTTCGGGGACAGGTCGGGATCACCCCTCCACTTT. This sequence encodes CASSFGDRSGSPLHF. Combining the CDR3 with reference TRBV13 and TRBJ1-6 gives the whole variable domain AAGVIQSPRHLIKEKRETATLKCYPIPRHDTVYWYQQGPGQDPQFLISFYEKMQSDKGSIPDRFSAQQFSDYHSELNMSSLELGDSALYFCASSFGDRSGSPLHFGNGTRLTVT.

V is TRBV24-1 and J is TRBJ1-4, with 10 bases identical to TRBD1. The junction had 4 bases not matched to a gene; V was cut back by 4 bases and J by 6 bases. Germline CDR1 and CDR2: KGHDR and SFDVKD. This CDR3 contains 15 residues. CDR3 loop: CATSDSGTGDEKLFF. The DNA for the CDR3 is TGTGCCACCAGTGACTCCGGGACAGGGGATGAAAAACTGTTTTTT.

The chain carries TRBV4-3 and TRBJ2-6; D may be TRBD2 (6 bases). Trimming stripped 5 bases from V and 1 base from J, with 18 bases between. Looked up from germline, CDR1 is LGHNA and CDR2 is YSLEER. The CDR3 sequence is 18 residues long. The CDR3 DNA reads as TGCGCCAGCAGCGAATGGGGAATAGCGGATTCTGGGGCCAACGTCCTGACTTTC. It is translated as CASSEWGIADSGANVLTF.

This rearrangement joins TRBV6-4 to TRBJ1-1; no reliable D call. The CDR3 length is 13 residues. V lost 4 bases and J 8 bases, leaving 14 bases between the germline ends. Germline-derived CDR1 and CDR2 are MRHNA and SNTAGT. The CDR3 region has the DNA TGTGCCAGCAGTGCGGGTAGTTCCGCAGAAGCTTTCTTT. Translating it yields CASSAGSSAEAFF.

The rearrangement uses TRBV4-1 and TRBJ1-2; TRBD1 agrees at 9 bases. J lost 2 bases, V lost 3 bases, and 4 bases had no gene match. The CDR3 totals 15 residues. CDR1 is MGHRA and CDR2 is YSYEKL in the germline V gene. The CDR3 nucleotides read TGCGCCAGCAGCCAGGGACAGGGAAAAAACTATGGCTACACCTTC. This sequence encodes CASSQGQGKNYGYTF.

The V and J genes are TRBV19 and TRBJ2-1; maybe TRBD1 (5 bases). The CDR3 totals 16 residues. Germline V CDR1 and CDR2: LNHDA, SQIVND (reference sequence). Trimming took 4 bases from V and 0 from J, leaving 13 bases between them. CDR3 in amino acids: CASSNPFGASYNEQFF. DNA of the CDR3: TGTGCCAGTAGTAACCCTTTTGGGGCCTCCTACAATGAGCAGTTCTTC.

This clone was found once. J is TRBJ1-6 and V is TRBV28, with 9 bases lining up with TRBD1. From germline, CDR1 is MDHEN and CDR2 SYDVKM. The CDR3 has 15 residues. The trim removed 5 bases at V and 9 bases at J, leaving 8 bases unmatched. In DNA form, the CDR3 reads TGTGCCAGCAGTAGAGCCGGGACAGGGTCTTCACCCCTCCACTTT. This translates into CASSRAGTGSSPLHF.

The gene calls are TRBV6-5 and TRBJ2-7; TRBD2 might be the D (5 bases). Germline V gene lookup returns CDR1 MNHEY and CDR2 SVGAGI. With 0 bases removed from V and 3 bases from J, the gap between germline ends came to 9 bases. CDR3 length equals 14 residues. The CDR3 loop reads CASSYSLGSYEQYF. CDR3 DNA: TGTGCCAGCAGTTACTCTCTGGGGAGCTACGAGCAGTACTTC.

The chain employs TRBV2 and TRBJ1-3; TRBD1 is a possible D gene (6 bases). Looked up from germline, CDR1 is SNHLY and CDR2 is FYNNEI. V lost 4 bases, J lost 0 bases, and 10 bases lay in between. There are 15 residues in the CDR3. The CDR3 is CASSAGVLSGNTIYF. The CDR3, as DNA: TGTGCCAGCAGTGCAGGGGTCCTCTCTGGAAACACCATATATTTT.

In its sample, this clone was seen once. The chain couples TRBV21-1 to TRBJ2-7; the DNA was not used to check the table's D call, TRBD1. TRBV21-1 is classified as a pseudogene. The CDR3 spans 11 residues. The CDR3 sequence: CASSTRDRGLF. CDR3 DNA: TGTGCCAGCAGCACCCGGGACAGGGGCCTCTTC.

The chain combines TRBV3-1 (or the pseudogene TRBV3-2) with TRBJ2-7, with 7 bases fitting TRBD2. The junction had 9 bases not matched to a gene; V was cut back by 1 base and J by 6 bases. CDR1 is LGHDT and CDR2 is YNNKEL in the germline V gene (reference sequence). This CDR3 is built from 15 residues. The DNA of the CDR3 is TGTGCCAGCAGCCAAGCCGGGACTATCTCTCTCGAGCAGTACTTC. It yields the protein CASSQAGTISLEQYF.

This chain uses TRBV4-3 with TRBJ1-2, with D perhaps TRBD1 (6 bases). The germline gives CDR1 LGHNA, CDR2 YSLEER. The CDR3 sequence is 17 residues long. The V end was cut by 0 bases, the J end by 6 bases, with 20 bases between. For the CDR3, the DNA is TGCGCCAGCAGCCAAGATAGGGGGGGTAGTCGACAGAATGGCTACACCTTC. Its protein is CASSQDRGGSRQNGYTF.

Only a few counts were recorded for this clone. The CDR3 nucleotides read TGTGCCAGCAGCCCGGACAGGGACCAAGAGACCCAGTACTTC. Translated, it gives CASSPDRDQETQYF. This rearrangement joins TRBV4-2 to TRBJ2-5; TRBD1 agrees at 8 bases. J was trimmed by 0 bases and V by 4 bases; bases with no gene match: 1. CDR3 length: 14 amino acids. Germline CDR1 and CDR2: LGHNA and YNFKEQ.

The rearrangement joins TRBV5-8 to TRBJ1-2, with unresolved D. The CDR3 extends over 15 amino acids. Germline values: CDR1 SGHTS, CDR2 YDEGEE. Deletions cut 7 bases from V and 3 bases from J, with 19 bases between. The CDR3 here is CASLPPMGGHYGYTF. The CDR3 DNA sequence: TGTGCCAGCCTACCCCCAATGGGCGGGCACTATGGCTACACCTTC.

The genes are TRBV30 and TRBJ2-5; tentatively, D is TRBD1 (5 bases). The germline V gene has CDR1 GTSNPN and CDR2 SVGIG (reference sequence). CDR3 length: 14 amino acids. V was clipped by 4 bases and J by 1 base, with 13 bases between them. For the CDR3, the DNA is TGTGCCTGGAACCTCGGGCAGGGCCAAGAGACCCAGTACTTC. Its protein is CAWNLGQGQETQYF. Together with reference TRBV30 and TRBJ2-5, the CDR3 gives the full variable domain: SQTIHQWPATLVQPVGSPLSLECTVEGTSNPNLYWYRQAAGRGLQLLFYSVGIGQISSEVPQNLSASRPQDRQFILSSKKLLLSDSGFYLCAWNLGQGQETQYFGPGTRLLVL.